Below, 4 T cell receptor beta chains from the same sample are listed, as sequenced in a study of blood T cell repertoires in COVID-19 (dated by TCRdb to the early 2020s). The library was prepared using the immunoSEQ multiplex PCR assay. TCRdb retrieved this table from immuneACCESS and kept in-frame rearrangements only. Not all clones are present; in checked studies, unresolved V genes account for under half, and no reason is known for the remainder. The sample table holds 200,000 to 250,000 clones, of which roughly 77% were seen once. The top ten hold roughly 8.7% of the sample. The specimen was PBMCs or T cells enriched from blood (not recorded which). All receptors derive from a man aged 35-49 years who had recovered from COVID-19.

This sequence joins TRBV30 and TRBJ2-3; 8 nucleotides line up with TRBD2. CDR1 and CDR2 from the germline V gene are GTSNPN and SVGIG (reference sequence). With 0 bases clipped from V and 3 bases from J, the junction kept 5 bases outside the gene matches. This CDR3 is built from 15 residues. The CDR3 DNA reads as TGTGCCTGGAGTGTAACTAGCGGTTTGACAGATACGCAGTATTTT. Translating it yields CAWSVTSGLTDTQYF.

The genes are TRBV5-1 and TRBJ2-7; TRBD1 agrees at 8 bases. The CDR3 covers 15 residues. J gave up 2 bases and V 4 bases, and 8 bases lay outside the gene matches. Germline V gene data show CDR1 as SGHRS and CDR2 as YFSETQ. CDR3 DNA: TGCGCCAGCAGCGAGGCAGGGGGCCGGACCTACGAGCAGTACTTC. Its protein is CASSEAGGRTYEQYF.

The rearrangement uses TRBV2 and TRBJ2-1; TRBD2 matches 8 bases. V lost 5 bases to trimming and J lost 8 bases; unmatched junction nucleotides: 17. CDR3 length: 17 amino acids. In germline, CDR1 is SNHLY, CDR2 FYNNEI. As DNA, the CDR3 is TGTGCCAGCAGTCGAAGCGGGAGTCTTCTGGGGCGATATGAGCAGTTCTTC. It encodes CASSRSGSLLGRYEQFF.

V is TRBV5-1 and J is TRBJ2-3; no reliable D call. V was shortened by 5 bases and J by 8 bases, with 18 bases between the two germline ends. The CDR3 loop spans 14 amino acids. Germline V CDR1 and CDR2: SGHRS, YFSETQ. DNA for the CDR3: TGCGCCAGCAGTTCTTACGACCCAGAGGTTACGCAGTATTTT. Its protein is CASSSYDPEVTQYF. Combining the CDR3 with reference TRBV5-1 and TRBJ2-3 gives the whole variable domain KAGVTQTPRYLIKTRGQQVTLSCSPISGHRSVSWYQQTPGQGLQFLFEYFSETQRNKGNFPGRFSGRQFSNSRSEMNVSTLELGDSALYLCASSSYDPEVTQYFGPGTRLTVL.